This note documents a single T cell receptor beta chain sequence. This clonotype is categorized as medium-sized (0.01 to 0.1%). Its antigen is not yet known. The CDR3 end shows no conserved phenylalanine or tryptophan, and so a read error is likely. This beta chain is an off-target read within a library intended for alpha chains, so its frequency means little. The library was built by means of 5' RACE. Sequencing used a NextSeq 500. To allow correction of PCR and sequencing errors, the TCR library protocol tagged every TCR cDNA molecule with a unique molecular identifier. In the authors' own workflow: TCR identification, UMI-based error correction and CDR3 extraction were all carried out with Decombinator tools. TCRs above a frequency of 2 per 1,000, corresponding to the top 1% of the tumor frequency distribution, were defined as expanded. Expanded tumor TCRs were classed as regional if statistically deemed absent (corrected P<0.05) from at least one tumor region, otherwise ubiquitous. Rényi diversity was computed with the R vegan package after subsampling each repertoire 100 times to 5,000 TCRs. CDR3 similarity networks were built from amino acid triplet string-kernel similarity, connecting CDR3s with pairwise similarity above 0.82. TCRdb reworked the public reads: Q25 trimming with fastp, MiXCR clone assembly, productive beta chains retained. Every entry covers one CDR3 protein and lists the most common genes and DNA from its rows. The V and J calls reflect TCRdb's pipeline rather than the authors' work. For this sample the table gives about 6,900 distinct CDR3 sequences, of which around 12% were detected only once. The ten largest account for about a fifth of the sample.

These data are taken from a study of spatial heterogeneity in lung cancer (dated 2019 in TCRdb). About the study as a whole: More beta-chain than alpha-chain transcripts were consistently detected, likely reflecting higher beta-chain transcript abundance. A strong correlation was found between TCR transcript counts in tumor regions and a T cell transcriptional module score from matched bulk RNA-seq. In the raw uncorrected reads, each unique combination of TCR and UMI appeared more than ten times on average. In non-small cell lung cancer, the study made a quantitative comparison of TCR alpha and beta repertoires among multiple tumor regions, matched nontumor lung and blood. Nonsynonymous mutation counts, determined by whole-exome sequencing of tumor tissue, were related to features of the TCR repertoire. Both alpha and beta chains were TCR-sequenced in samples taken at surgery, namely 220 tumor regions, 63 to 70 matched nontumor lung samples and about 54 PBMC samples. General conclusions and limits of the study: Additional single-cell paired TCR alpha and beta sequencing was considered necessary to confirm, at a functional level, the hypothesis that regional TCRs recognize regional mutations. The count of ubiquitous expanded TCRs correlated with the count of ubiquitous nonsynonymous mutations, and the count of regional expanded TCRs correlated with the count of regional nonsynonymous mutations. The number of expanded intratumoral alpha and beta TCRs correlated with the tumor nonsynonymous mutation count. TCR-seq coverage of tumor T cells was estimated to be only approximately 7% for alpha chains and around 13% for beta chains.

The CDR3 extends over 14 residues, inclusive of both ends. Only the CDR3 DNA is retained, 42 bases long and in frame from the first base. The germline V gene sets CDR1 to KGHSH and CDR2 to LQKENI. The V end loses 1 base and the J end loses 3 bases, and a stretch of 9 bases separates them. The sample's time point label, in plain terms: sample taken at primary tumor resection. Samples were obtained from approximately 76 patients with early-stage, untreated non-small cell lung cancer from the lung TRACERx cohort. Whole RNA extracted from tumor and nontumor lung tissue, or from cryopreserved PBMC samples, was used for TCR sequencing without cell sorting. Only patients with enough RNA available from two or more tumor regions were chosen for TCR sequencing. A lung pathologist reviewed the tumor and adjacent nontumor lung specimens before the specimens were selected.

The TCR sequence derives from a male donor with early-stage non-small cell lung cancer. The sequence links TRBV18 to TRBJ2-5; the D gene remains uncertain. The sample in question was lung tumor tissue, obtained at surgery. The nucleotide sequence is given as TGTGCCAGCTCACCACTACAGAACGAAGAGACCCAGTACTTA. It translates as CASSPLQNEETQYL.